Listed here is a single T cell receptor (beta chain). Its antigen is unidentified. Template material for TCR beta VDJ and CDR3 profiling consisted of genomic DNA. MiXCR, run by TCRdb on the reads, gives a single entry per CDR3 protein. The sample has hundreds of thousands of distinct CDR3 sequences, under 80% seen once. The data originate from a study of CD8+CD57+ T cells in acquired aplastic anemia. Background on the study: Mean yield of DNA from sorted CD4+ and CD8+ cells was approximately 3 ug.

Overall study results and limits: No significant patient-versus-control difference appeared in CD8+ Simpson's diversity.

With 7 bases removed from V and 2 bases from J, the gap between germline ends came to 15 bases. The germline V gene has CDR1 SEHNR and CDR2 FQNEAQ (reference sequence). The CDR3 extends over 15 amino acids. The rearrangement links TRBV7-9 to TRBJ1-3, with D unresolved. The specimen was sorted CD4+, CD8+, or CD8+CD57+ T cells (not recorded which) from PBMCs. The TCR originated in a human donor in good health, serving as a control. CDR3 loop: CASTLYGLPGNTIYF. The CDR3 DNA reads as TGTGCCAGCACCTTGTATGGCTTACCTGGAAACACCATATATTTT. Full variable domain (outside the CDR3, taken from reference TRBV7-9 and TRBJ1-3): DTGVSQNPRHKITKRGQNVTFRCDPISEHNRLYWYRQTLGQGPEFLTYFQNEAQLEKSRLLSDRFSAERPKGSFSTLEIQRTEQGDSAMYLCASTLYGLPGNTIYFGEGSWLTVV.